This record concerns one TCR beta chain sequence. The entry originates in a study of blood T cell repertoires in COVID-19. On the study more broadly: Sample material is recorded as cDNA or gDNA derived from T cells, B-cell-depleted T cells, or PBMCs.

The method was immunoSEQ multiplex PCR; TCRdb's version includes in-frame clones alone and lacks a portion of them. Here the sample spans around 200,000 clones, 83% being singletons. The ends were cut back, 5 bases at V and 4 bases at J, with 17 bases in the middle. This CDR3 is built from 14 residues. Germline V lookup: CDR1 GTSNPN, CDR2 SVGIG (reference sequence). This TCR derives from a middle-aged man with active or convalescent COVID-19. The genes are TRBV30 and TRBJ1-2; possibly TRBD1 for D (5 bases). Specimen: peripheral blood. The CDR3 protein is CAWDRDSGTYGYTF. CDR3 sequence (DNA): TGTGCCTGGGACCGGGACTCAGGAACCTATGGCTACACCTTC.